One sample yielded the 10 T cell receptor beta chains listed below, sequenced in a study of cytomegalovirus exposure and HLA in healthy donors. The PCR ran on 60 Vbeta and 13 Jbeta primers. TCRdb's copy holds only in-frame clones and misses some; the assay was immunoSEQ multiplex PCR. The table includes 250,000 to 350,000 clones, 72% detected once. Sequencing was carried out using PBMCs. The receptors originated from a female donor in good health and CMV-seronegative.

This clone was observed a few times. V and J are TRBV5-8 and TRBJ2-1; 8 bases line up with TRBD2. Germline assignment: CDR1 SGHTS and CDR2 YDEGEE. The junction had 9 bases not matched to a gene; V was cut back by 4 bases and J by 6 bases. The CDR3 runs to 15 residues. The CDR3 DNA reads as TGTGCCAGCAGCATACTAGCGGAAATCCTCAATGAGCAGTTCTTC. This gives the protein CASSILAEILNEQFF.

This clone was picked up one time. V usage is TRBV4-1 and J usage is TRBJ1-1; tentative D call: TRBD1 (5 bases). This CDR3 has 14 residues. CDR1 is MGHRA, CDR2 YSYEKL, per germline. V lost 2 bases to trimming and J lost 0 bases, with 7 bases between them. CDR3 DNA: TGCGCCAGCAGCCAAACCAGGGTGAACACTGAAGCTTTCTTT. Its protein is CASSQTRVNTEAFF.

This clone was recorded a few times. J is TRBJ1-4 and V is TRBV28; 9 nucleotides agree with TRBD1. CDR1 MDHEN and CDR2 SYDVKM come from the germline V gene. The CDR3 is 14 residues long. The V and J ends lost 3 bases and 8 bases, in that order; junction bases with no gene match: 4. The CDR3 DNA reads TGTGCCAGCAGTTTGGACAGGGGAAGGGAAAAACTGTTTTTT. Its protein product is CASSLDRGREKLFF. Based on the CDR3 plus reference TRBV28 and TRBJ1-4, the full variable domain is DVKVTQSSRYLVKRTGEKVFLECVQDMDHENMFWYRQDPGLGLRLIYFSYDVKMKEKGDIPEGYSVSREKKERFSLILESASTNQTSMYLCASSLDRGREKLFFGSGTQLSVL.

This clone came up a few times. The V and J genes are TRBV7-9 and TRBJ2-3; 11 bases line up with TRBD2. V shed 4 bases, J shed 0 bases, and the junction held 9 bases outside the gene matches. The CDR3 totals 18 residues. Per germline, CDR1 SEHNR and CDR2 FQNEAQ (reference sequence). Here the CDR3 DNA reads TGTGCCAGCAGCTCAGGACTAGCGGGTACCGCTAGCACAGATACGCAGTATTTT. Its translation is CASSSGLAGTASTDTQYF.

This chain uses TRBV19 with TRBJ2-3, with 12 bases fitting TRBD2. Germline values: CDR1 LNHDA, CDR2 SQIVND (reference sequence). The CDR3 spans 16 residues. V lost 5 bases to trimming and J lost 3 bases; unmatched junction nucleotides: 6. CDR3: CASSPRTSGETDTQYF. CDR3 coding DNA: TGTGCCAGTAGTCCCAGGACTAGCGGGGAGACAGATACGCAGTATTTT.

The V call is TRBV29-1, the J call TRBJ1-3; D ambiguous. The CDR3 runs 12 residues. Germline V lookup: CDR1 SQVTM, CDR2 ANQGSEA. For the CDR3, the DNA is TGCGGAGGAGAGGGCTCTGGAAACACCATATATTTT. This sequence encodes CGGEGSGNTIYF.

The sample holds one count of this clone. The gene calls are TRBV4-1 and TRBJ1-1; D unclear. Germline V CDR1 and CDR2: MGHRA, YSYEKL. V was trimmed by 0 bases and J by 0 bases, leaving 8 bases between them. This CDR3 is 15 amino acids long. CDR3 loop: CASSQDRGMNTEAFF. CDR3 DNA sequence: TGCGCCAGCAGCCAAGATCGCGGGATGAACACTGAAGCTTTCTTT.

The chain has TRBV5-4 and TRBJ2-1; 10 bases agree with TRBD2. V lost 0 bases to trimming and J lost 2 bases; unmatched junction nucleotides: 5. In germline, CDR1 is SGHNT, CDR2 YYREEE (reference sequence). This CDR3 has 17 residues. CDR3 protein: CASSLDFLAGAYNEQFF. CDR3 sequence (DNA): TGTGCCAGCAGCTTGGATTTTCTAGCGGGGGCCTACAATGAGCAGTTCTTC.

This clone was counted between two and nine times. CDR3 protein: CASSLTGDKYEQYF. As DNA, the CDR3 is TGTGCCAGCTCACTAACCGGGGACAAATACGAGCAGTACTTC. The chain carries TRBV18 and TRBJ2-7; tentatively, D is TRBD1 (6 bases). The germline V gene has CDR1 KGHSH and CDR2 LQKENI. The CDR3 totals 14 residues. With 4 bases removed from V and 4 bases from J, the gap between germline ends came to 14 bases.

The CDR3 sequence: CASSLLGTGGFVAEAFF. CDR3 sequence (DNA): TGTGCCAGCAGTTTGTTGGGGACAGGGGGATTTGTGGCTGAAGCTTTCTTT. The J gene is TRBJ1-1, the V gene TRBV27, with TRBD1 matching 11 bases. Per germline, CDR1 MNHEY and CDR2 SMNVEV (reference sequence). There are 17 residues in the CDR3. The junction had 12 bases not matched to a gene; V was cut back by 3 bases and J by 6 bases.